The T cell receptor beta chain described here comes from a study of T cell responses to AZD1222 COVID-19 vaccine. The table came from immunoSEQ multiplex PCR; TCRdb's copy has only in-frame clones and leaves some out. The sample yields some 83,000 clones, approximately 85% seen once. V dropped 5 bases and J dropped 3 bases, with 13 bases sitting between them. The CDR3 has 14 amino acids. The V gene's germline CDR1 is SGHVS and CDR2 FQNEAQ. On this clone itself: Its antigen is unidentified.

Study outcomes and limitations: There were vaccine-associated CD4 TCRs across spike, dominant at 160-218 and 743-854. Baseline serology detected seropositivity in only a handful of AZD1222 recipients. Nearly half of the spike-specific TCRs reportedly recognize variant regions that carry no mutations.

The origin of this receptor is an adult in good health. Specimen: peripheral blood, collected on day 0 of AZD1222 vaccination. The rearrangement uses TRBV7-8 and TRBJ1-1, with D maybe TRBD1 (5 bases). The CDR3 spells CASSVRWGDTEAFF. CDR3 coding DNA: TGTGCCAGCAGCGTGAGATGGGGCGACACTGAAGCTTTCTTT.